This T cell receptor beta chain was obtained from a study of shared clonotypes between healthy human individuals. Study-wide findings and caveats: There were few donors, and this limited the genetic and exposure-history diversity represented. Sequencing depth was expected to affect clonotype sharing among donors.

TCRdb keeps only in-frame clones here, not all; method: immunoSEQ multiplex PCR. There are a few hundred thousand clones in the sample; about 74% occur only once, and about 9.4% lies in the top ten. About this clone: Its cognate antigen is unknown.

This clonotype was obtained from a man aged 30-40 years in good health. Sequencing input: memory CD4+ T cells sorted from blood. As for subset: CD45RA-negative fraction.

DNA for the CDR3: TGTGCCAGCAGCCCTACCGGGACTACTTACAATGAGCAGTTCTTC. Amino acids: CASSPTGTTYNEQFF. The gene calls are TRBV5-5 and TRBJ2-1; 7 nucleotides match TRBD2. This CDR3 contains 15 residues. Germline values: CDR1 SGHKS, CDR2 YYEKEE (reference sequence). Trimming cost V 4 bases and J 4 bases; bases outside gene matches: 8.